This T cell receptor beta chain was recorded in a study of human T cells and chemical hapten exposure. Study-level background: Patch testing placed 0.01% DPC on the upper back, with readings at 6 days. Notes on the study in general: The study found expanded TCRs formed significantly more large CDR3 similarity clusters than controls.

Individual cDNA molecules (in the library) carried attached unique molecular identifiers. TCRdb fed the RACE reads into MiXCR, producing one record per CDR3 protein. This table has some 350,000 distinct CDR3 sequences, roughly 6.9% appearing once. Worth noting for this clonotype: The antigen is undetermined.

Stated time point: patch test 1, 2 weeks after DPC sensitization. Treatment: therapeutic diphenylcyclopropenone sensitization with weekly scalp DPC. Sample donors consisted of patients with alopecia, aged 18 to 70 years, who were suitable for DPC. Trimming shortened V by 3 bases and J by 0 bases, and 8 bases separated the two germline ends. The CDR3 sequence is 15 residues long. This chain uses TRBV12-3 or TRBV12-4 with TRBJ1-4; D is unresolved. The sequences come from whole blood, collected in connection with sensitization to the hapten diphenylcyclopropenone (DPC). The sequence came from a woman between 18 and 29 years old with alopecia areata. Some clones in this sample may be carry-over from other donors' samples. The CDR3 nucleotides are TGTGCCAGCAGTTTTCCCGGACCAACTAATGAAAAACTGTTTTTT. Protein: CASSFPGPTNEKLFF.